This TCR beta chain was found in a study of blood T cell repertoires in COVID-19. Germline lookup yields CDR1 MRHNA and CDR2 SNTAGT. This CDR3 has 13 amino acids. The V segment lost 8 bases and the J segment 2 bases; nucleotides outside the gene matches: 0. The assay was immunoSEQ multiplex PCR, and TCRdb's table has in-frame clones only and misses some. The sample has about 59,000 clones; around 67% are singletons. This clone was seen a handful of times. Other DNA sequences within the sample encode an identical CDR3. The clonotype was recovered from a woman between 65 and 79 years old with acute or convalescent COVID-19. Input material: peripheral blood. V and J are TRBV6-4 and TRBJ1-5, with 10 positions matching TRBD1. The CDR3 sequence is CASGTGGNQPQHF. In DNA form, the CDR3 reads TGTGCCAGCGGGACAGGGGGCAATCAGCCCCAGCATTTT.